What follows are 10 T cell receptor beta chains derived from one specimen sequenced in a study of blood T cell repertoires in COVID-19. Only in-frame clones appear in the TCRdb table, and some are missing; sequencing was by immunoSEQ multiplex PCR. The table lists just under 250,000 clones, approximately 90% of them singletons. Sequenced sample: PBMCs or T cells enriched from blood (not recorded which). The receptors stem from a woman aged 30 to 39 who had recovered from COVID-19.

The genes are TRBV4-2 and TRBJ1-5, with TRBD1 as a possible D gene (6 bases). The CDR3 loop spans 18 amino acids. Germline loops: CDR1 LGHNA, CDR2 YNFKEQ. Trimming took 0 bases from V and 3 from J, leaving 18 bases between them. The CDR3, as DNA: TGTGCCAGCAGCCAAGATCTTACGCTCCGGACAGACAATCAGCCCCAGCATTTT. It specifies CASSQDLTLRTDNQPQHF.

The chain has TRBV2 and TRBJ1-5, with 7 positions matching TRBD1. Trimming removed 3 bases from V and 4 bases from J; junction bases left unmatched: 9. The CDR3 sequence is 16 residues long. The germline CDR1 and CDR2 sequences are SNHLY and FYNNEI. This chain's CDR3 is CASSDPRQGGNQPQHF. In nucleotides, the CDR3 is TGTGCCAGCAGTGATCCGCGACAGGGAGGAAATCAGCCCCAGCATTTT.

The chain combines TRBV28 with TRBJ1-1, with a tentative D call TRBD1 (5 bases). This CDR3 contains 15 residues. V lost 6 bases to trimming and J lost 0 bases, with 14 bases between them. Germline assignment: CDR1 MDHEN and CDR2 SYDVKM. In DNA form, the CDR3 reads TGTGCCAGCAGGCCACAAGGGGCTCTGAACACTGAAGCTTTCTTT. Translating gives CASRPQGALNTEAFF.

The V and J genes are TRBV12-3 or TRBV12-4 and TRBJ1-2; a possible D gene is TRBD1 (6 bases). Deletions cut 6 bases from V and 4 bases from J, with 12 bases between. The CDR3 contains 13 residues. The CDR3 is CASSPDSFYGYTF. The DNA of the CDR3 is TGTGCCAGCAGCCCGGACAGTTTCTATGGCTACACCTTC.

The V gene is TRBV5-4, the J gene TRBJ1-1; D is undetermined. Germline loops: CDR1 SGHNT, CDR2 YYREEE (reference sequence). V was trimmed by 2 bases and J by 5 bases, leaving 10 bases between them. The length of the CDR3 is 13 residues. In nucleotides, the CDR3 is TGTGCCAGCAGCTTAATGACGGGGACTGAAGCTTTCTTT. Amino acid sequence: CASSLMTGTEAFF.

The J gene is TRBJ2-7, the V gene TRBV7-9, with TRBD1 matching over 8 bases. The CDR3 loop spans 15 amino acids. The germline gives CDR1 SEHNR, CDR2 FQNEAQ (reference sequence). J was trimmed by 2 bases and V by 0 bases; bases with no gene match: 3. The CDR3 DNA reads as TGTGCCAGCAGCTTAGCGGCCAGGGGGCCCTACGAGCAGTACTTC. It is translated as CASSLAARGPYEQYF.

This clone was observed once. The chain has TRBV7-8 and TRBJ1-2, with a possible D match to TRBD1 (6 bases). CDR1 is SGHVS, CDR2 FQNEAQ, per germline. The CDR3 extends over 15 amino acids. Trimming took 5 bases from V and 3 from J, leaving 16 bases between them. CDR3 in DNA: TGTGCCAGCAGCCCAGAGGGGGGGCCGGACTATGGCTACACCTTC. It encodes CASSPEGGPDYGYTF.

This sequence joins TRBV7-9 and TRBJ2-3; 7 bases are shared with TRBD2. Trimming at V came to 11 bases and at J to 0 bases, leaving 14 bases not matched to a gene. This CDR3 spans 16 amino acids. CDR1 and CDR2 from the germline V gene are SEHNR and FQNEAQ (reference sequence). The CDR3 reads CAFPEGRVSSTDTQYF. For the CDR3, the DNA is TGTGCCTTCCCCGAGGGGAGGGTCTCGAGCACAGATACGCAGTATTTT.

This sequence joins TRBV3-1 (or the pseudogene TRBV3-2) and TRBJ1-2, with D hard to call. The CDR3 covers 12 residues. CDR1 LGHDT and CDR2 YNNKEL come from the germline V gene (reference sequence). The ends were cut back, 0 bases at V and 8 bases at J, with 7 bases in the middle. This chain's CDR3 is CASSQDRRGYTF. The DNA of the CDR3 is TGTGCCAGCAGCCAAGATAGGAGGGGCTACACCTTC.

Concerning this clone: The same CDR3 arises from other DNA sequences in this sample as well. The CDR3 DNA sequence: TGCAGTGCTGGGGGGGAGACCCAGTACTTC. Amino acid sequence: CSAGGETQYF. The rearrangement links TRBV20-1 to TRBJ2-5, with D maybe TRBD2 (6 bases). Between the trimmed V and J ends, which lost 5 bases and 5 bases, there was a span of 6 bases. The length of the CDR3 is 10 residues. The germline CDR1 and CDR2 sequences are DFQATT and SNEGSKA (reference sequence).